The T cell receptor beta chain under discussion was sequenced for a study of CD8 T cells in Susac syndrome. Reverse transcription used roughly 0.5 to 1 ug RNA and random hexamers. Amplification of TCR beta CDR3 was carried out by immunoSEQ multiplex PCR, which covered 54 Vbeta and 13 Jbeta segments. Each CDR3 protein gets one entry after TCRdb re-called the immunoSEQ multiplex PCR reads with MiXCR. The sample has around 85,000 distinct CDR3 sequences, 85% to 95% seen once. Both CD4+ and CD8+ T cells were negatively isolated, and TEMRA cells underwent FACS enrichment. V was cut by 2 bases and J by 4 bases, with 14 bases left in between. The CDR3 loop spans 16 amino acids. Germline V gene lookup returns CDR1 LGHDT and CDR2 YNNKEL (reference sequence).

Material: CD8+ T cells from PBMCs. The V and J genes are TRBV3-1 and TRBJ2-2; D may match TRBD1 or TRBD2 (5 bases each). The clonotype comes from a human donor with Susac syndrome. CDR3 sequence: CASSQTGTAFTGELFF. The CDR3 DNA reads as TGTGCCAGCAGCCAAACCGGGACCGCGTTCACCGGGGAGCTGTTTTTT.